One sample yielded the 32 T cell receptor beta chains listed below, sequenced in a study of T-cell reconstitution after alpha-beta-depleted transplantation in children. Unique molecular identifiers were incorporated when the TCRbeta library was constructed. Each CDR3 protein gets one entry after TCRdb re-called the PCR reads with MiXCR. The top ten hold 2.5% to 3.5% of the sample, which has about 540,000 distinct CDR3 sequences, approximately 20% seen once. The source was PBMCs from the stem cell graft donor, collected from the stem cell graft. The receptors come from a human donor who donated a stem cell graft to a child with acute lymphoblastic leukemia.

V gene TRBV12-3 or TRBV12-4 combines with J gene TRBJ2-1; TRBD1 matches at 12 bases. The CDR3 covers 16 residues. With V trimmed by 4 bases and J by 6 bases, 7 bases remained unmatched. The CDR3 DNA follows: TGTGCCAGCAGTTCTCCCCGGGACAGGGGGCTCAATGAGCAGTTCTTC. Amino acid sequence: CASSSPRDRGLNEQFF.

This clonotype was detected a few times. The V gene is TRBV5-1, the J gene TRBJ2-7; TRBD2 agrees at 8 bases. Germline CDR1 reads SGHRS; CDR2 reads YFSETQ. Trimming took 2 bases from V and 3 from J; bases not matched to a gene: 7. This CDR3 spans 15 amino acids. DNA for the CDR3: TGCGCCAGCAGCTTAGCTAGCGGGTCTTTCTACGAGCAGTACTTC. Its translation is CASSLASGSFYEQYF. Filled out from reference TRBV5-1 and TRBJ2-7, the complete variable domain reads KAGVTQTPRYLIKTRGQQVTLSCSPISGHRSVSWYQQTPGQGLQFLFEYFSETQRNKGNFPGRFSGRQFSNSRSEMNVSTLELGDSALYLCASSLASGSFYEQYFGPGTRLTVT.

The chain carries TRBV6-1 and TRBJ2-1, with D perhaps TRBD1 (7 bases). CDR1 and CDR2 (germline): MNHNS, SASEGT. The germline V and J ends were trimmed by 5 bases and 7 bases, with 15 bases remaining between them. The CDR3 length is 14 residues. In DNA form, the CDR3 reads TGTGCCAGCAGTCCCCAGGGGGGCCGAAATGAGCAGTTCTTC. Amino acid sequence: CASSPQGGRNEQFF.

There are many counts of this clonotype. The J gene is TRBJ2-1, the V gene TRBV5-1; D gene ambiguous. This CDR3 spans 14 amino acids. Trimming took 3 bases from V and 8 from J, leaving 15 bases between them. The germline V gene encodes CDR1 SGHRS and CDR2 YFSETQ. The CDR3 here is CASSSTAQGHEQFF. The CDR3 nucleotides read TGCGCCAGCAGCTCAACGGCCCAAGGTCATGAGCAGTTCTTC.

The chain couples TRBV3-1 to TRBJ2-7; 8 bases agree with TRBD1. Trimming removed 5 bases from V and 3 bases from J; junction bases left unmatched: 6. Germline V lookup: CDR1 LGHDT, CDR2 YNNKEL (reference sequence). CDR3 length equals 14 residues. DNA for the CDR3: TGTGCCAGCAGCTGGGGACAGGACCACTACGAGCAGTACTTC. Translating it yields CASSWGQDHYEQYF.

The chain employs TRBV29-1 and TRBJ1-1; 10 positions match TRBD1. Germline CDR1 and CDR2: SQVTM and ANQGSEA. This CDR3 spans 15 amino acids. After removal of 5 bases from V and 3 bases from J, the junction contained 9 bases not matched to a gene. The CDR3: CSVPVVDRGYTEAFF. The DNA for the CDR3 is TGCAGCGTTCCGGTTGTGGACAGGGGGTACACTGAAGCTTTCTTT.

This clonotype was seen a handful of times. The rearrangement uses TRBV5-1 and TRBJ2-7; 9 bases are shared with TRBD2. Germline V gene sequence: CDR1 SGHRS, CDR2 YFSETQ. This CDR3 has 19 amino acids. V shed 0 bases, J shed 0 bases, and the junction held 13 bases outside the gene matches. The CDR3 protein is CASSLELAGVPLSSYEQYF. CDR3 nucleotide sequence: TGCGCCAGCAGCTTGGAATTAGCGGGAGTACCCCTAAGCTCCTACGAGCAGTACTTC.

This clonotype has just a few counts. The chain uses TRBV5-1 and TRBJ1-1; D not certain. The CDR3 runs to 17 residues. Trimming took 10 bases from V and 4 from J, leaving 29 bases between them. The germline V gene has CDR1 SGHRS and CDR2 YFSETQ. The CDR3 nucleotides read TGCGCCCGCGCCTCTCGGAGGCGGACCTGGTTGGGCACTGAAGCTTTCTTT. Protein product: CARASRRRTWLGTEAFF.

This sequence joins TRBV5-5 and TRBJ2-7; no firm D call. There are 11 residues in the CDR3. V lost 4 bases and J 3 bases, leaving 5 bases between the germline ends. In germline, CDR1 is SGHKS, CDR2 YYEKEE (reference sequence). DNA for the CDR3: TGTGCCAGCAGCGCCCACTACGAGCAGTACTTC. This translates into CASSAHYEQYF.

The sample holds a few counts of this clonotype. This chain connects TRBV20-1 to TRBJ2-1; D is perhaps TRBD2 (6 bases). Between the trimmed V and J ends, which lost 7 bases and 4 bases, there was a span of 17 bases. The CDR3 runs to 14 residues. The V gene's germline CDR1 is DFQATT and CDR2 SNEGSKA (reference sequence). The CDR3 region has the DNA TGCAGTGTTACGACCGGGACTTCGTACAATGAGCAGTTCTTC. This translates into CSVTTGTSYNEQFF.

The chain recombines TRBV20-1 with TRBJ1-4; no clear D gene. V shed 0 bases and J shed 8 bases, with 10 bases lying between them. Germline CDR1 reads DFQATT; CDR2 reads SNEGSKA (reference sequence). CDR3 length: 13 residues. DNA of the CDR3: TGCAGTGCTAGAGATCCCGCAAGCGAAAAACTGTTTTTT. Residues: CSARDPASEKLFF.

This clonotype was detected a few times. J is TRBJ2-3 and V is TRBV5-4; 9 bases align to TRBD1. The CDR3 is 14 amino acids. V was pared by 4 bases and J by 7 bases, with 7 bases of the junction left unmatched. CDR1 and CDR2 from the germline V gene are SGHNT and YYREEE (reference sequence). The CDR3 loop reads CASSPGQGRNTQYF. The CDR3 DNA sequence: TGTGCCAGCAGCCCCGGACAGGGGAGAAATACGCAGTATTTT.

The chain links TRBV5-6 to TRBJ2-3; tentatively, D is TRBD1 or TRBD2 (5 bases each). Germline V CDR1 and CDR2: SGHDT, YYEEEE. The CDR3 sequence is 16 residues long. The germline V and J ends were trimmed by 2 bases and 0 bases, with 13 bases remaining between them. CDR3 DNA: TGTGCCAGCAGCTTACCTTCCGGGGACAGCACAGATACGCAGTATTTT. Its protein is CASSLPSGDSTDTQYF.

In its sample, this clonotype was seen a few times. The chain employs TRBV7-3 and TRBJ2-3; 10 nucleotides align to TRBD2. The CDR3 runs 15 residues. In germline, CDR1 is SGHTA, CDR2 FQGTGA. Unmatched junction bases numbered 7, after V lost 5 bases and J lost 5 bases. CDR3 DNA sequence: TGTGCCAGCAGCCTCCTAGCGGGAGTGGTAGATACGCAGTATTTT. It encodes CASSLLAGVVDTQYF.

This clonotype has just a few counts. The V and J genes are TRBV5-1 and TRBJ1-1; 7 nucleotides align to TRBD1. The V gene end was trimmed by 2 bases and the J gene end by 1 base; junction bases not matched to a gene: 5. The length of the CDR3 is 15 residues. Per germline, CDR1 SGHRS and CDR2 YFSETQ. CDR3 amino acids: CASSFPDRRNTEAFF. In nucleotides, the CDR3 is TGCGCCAGCAGCTTCCCGGACAGGAGGAACACTGAAGCTTTCTTT.

This clonotype showed up just a few times. The chain employs TRBV2 and TRBJ2-4; 11 positions agree with TRBD2. This CDR3 is 14 amino acids long. Germline CDR1 and CDR2: SNHLY and FYNNEI. Trimming took 10 bases from V and 8 from J; bases not matched to a gene: 10. The CDR3 sequence is CAILLAGEVYIQYF. CDR3 nucleotides: TGTGCCATCCTACTAGCGGGAGAGGTTTACATTCAGTACTTC.

The V call is TRBV5-1, the J call TRBJ2-5; D gene uncertain. CDR3 length: 14 amino acids. CDR1 and CDR2 (germline): SGHRS, YFSETQ. Trimming took off 0 bases at V and 0 bases at J, with 6 bases between the two ends. CDR3 amino acids: CASSLGHYQETQYF. DNA of the CDR3: TGCGCCAGCAGCTTGGGACACTACCAAGAGACCCAGTACTTC.

V gene TRBV10-3 combines with J gene TRBJ2-1, with TRBD2 matching 11 bases. CDR1 is ENHRY and CDR2 is SYGVKD in the germline V gene. The J segment lost 8 bases and the V segment lost 6 bases, leaving 9 bases of the junction unmatched. CDR3 length equals 15 residues. Here the CDR3 reads CAISVPGLAAHEQFF. In DNA form, the CDR3 reads TGTGCCATCAGCGTACCGGGACTAGCGGCCCATGAGCAGTTCTTC.

The table lists this clonotype with a few counts. The CDR3 is CSTARGRNIQYF. CDR3 DNA sequence: TGCAGTACCGCCAGGGGGCGGAACATTCAGTACTTC. The chain carries TRBV20-1 and TRBJ2-4, with 8 bases matching TRBD1. This CDR3 comprises 12 residues. Per germline, CDR1 DFQATT and CDR2 SNEGSKA (reference sequence). Trimming cost V 8 bases and J 7 bases; bases outside gene matches: 7.

The rearrangement joins TRBV3-1 to TRBJ2-7; D unclear. Trimming pared 11 bases from V and 2 bases from J, leaving 22 bases between. This CDR3 spans 15 amino acids. Germline CDR1 is LGHDT and CDR2 is YNNKEL (reference sequence). In DNA, the CDR3 is TGTGCCTCCTGCCAAGCGTTATCCGGGCCCTACGAGCAGTACTTC. Translating gives CASCQALSGPYEQYF.

This clonotype showed up just a few times. The chain carries TRBV5-1 and TRBJ2-2; no definite D call. Per the germline V gene, CDR1 is SGHRS and CDR2 is YFSETQ. This CDR3 region has 14 residues. V shed 5 bases and J shed 2 bases, with 10 bases lying between them. CDR3 sequence (DNA): TGCGCCAGCAGGTCAAGCTATAACACCGGGGAGCTGTTTTTT. This encodes CASRSSYNTGELFF.

The chain recombines TRBV20-1 with TRBJ2-1; 10 bases are shared with TRBD1. The CDR3 contains 15 residues. V lost 6 bases to trimming and J lost 2 bases; unmatched junction nucleotides: 7. The germline V gene has CDR1 DFQATT and CDR2 SNEGSKA (reference sequence). The CDR3: CSARQGAIPYNEQFF. CDR3 coding DNA: TGCAGTGCCCGACAGGGGGCGATTCCCTACAATGAGCAGTTCTTC.

The rearrangement uses TRBV29-1 and TRBJ2-7; 7 bases map to TRBD1. Germline V gene lookup returns CDR1 SQVTM and CDR2 ANQGSEA. Trimming removed 3 bases from V and 2 bases from J; junction bases left unmatched: 7. This CDR3 comprises 14 residues. CDR3 amino acids: CSVEDGDRAYEQYF. In DNA form, the CDR3 reads TGCAGCGTTGAGGACGGAGACAGGGCCTACGAGCAGTACTTC.

This clonotype showed up just a few times. The rearrangement joins TRBV5-1 to TRBJ2-7; 7 positions match TRBD2. V trimming: 4 bases; J trimming: 0 bases; junction bases outside the gene matches: 7. The CDR3 runs 15 residues. The germline V gene has CDR1 SGHRS and CDR2 YFSETQ. This CDR3 reads CASSPSGGNSYEQYF. DNA for the CDR3: TGCGCCAGCAGCCCCTCCGGGGGGAACTCCTACGAGCAGTACTTC.

This sequence joins TRBV5-7 and TRBJ2-5; D remains ambiguous. TRBV5-7 is flagged as an ORF with uncertain function. The CDR3 is 15 residues long. V gave up 1 base and J gave up 5 bases, with 15 bases separating them. Here the CDR3 DNA reads TGTGCCAGCAGCTTGATTACGGCCCTGGGGGAGACCCAGTACTTC. Translating gives CASSLITALGETQYF.

The CDR3 DNA sequence: TGTGCCAGCAGTTTAGTGGGCAGGGCAACCGAAGCTTTCTTT. Translating gives CASSLVGRATEAFF. The chain links TRBV12-3 or TRBV12-4 to TRBJ1-1; weak D call: TRBD1 (5 bases). Trimming cost V 1 base and J 8 bases, with 14 bases left between them. The CDR3 contains 14 residues.

The chain joins TRBV3-1 to TRBJ2-5; D is unresolved. The CDR3 covers 14 residues. Germline V gene lookup returns CDR1 LGHDT and CDR2 YNNKEL (reference sequence). V lost 1 base to trimming and J lost 2 bases, with 8 bases between them. CDR3 protein: CASSQGGPQETQYF. In DNA, the CDR3 is TGTGCCAGCAGCCAAGGGGGTCCTCAAGAGACCCAGTACTTC.

CDR3 sequence reads: CATSTSWAAGETQYF. CDR3 in DNA: TGTGCCACCAGCACCTCCTGGGCGGCCGGAGAGACCCAGTACTTC. The gene calls are TRBV15 and TRBJ2-5; D is unresolved. The V end lost 4 bases, the J end lost 4 bases, and 16 bases lay between the germline ends. CDR3 length equals 15 residues. Germline V gives CDR1 LNHNV, CDR2 YYDKDF (reference sequence).

The V and J genes are TRBV18 and TRBJ2-1, with 7 bases fitting TRBD2. The CDR3 consists of 15 residues. The V segment lost 3 bases and the J segment 4 bases; nucleotides outside the gene matches: 6. Per the germline V gene, CDR1 is KGHSH and CDR2 is LQKENI. The CDR3 DNA reads TGTGCCAGCTCACCCTCCGCGGGAGCTTACAATGAGCAGTTCTTC. Protein sequence: CASSPSAGAYNEQFF.

CDR3 region: CASSLARSGDTYNEQFF. DNA for the CDR3: TGTGCCAGCAGTTTAGCCCGTAGCGGGGACACCTACAATGAGCAGTTCTTC. The genes are TRBV12-3 or TRBV12-4 and TRBJ2-1; 8 bases line up with TRBD2. This CDR3 contains 17 residues. J lost 2 bases, V lost 0 bases, and 6 bases had no gene match.

This clonotype showed up just a few times. This chain joins TRBV4-1 and TRBJ2-7; unclear D gene. V was clipped by 0 bases and J by 4 bases, with 13 bases between them. Germline V gene sequence: CDR1 MGHRA, CDR2 YSYEKL. CDR3 length: 15 amino acids. The CDR3 region has the DNA TGCGCCAGCAGCCAAGAAGGTGCAGGTTATTACGAGCAGTACTTC. Protein: CASSQEGAGYYEQYF.

The chain links TRBV10-2 to TRBJ2-7; D possibly corresponds to TRBD1 (5 bases). Germline lookup yields CDR1 WSHSY and CDR2 SAAADI. Trimming removed 7 bases from V and 2 bases from J, with 9 bases in between. This CDR3 has 12 residues. In DNA, the CDR3 is TGCGCCAGCAAAACGACAGCCTACGAGCAGTACTTC. Amino acid sequence: CASKTTAYEQYF.